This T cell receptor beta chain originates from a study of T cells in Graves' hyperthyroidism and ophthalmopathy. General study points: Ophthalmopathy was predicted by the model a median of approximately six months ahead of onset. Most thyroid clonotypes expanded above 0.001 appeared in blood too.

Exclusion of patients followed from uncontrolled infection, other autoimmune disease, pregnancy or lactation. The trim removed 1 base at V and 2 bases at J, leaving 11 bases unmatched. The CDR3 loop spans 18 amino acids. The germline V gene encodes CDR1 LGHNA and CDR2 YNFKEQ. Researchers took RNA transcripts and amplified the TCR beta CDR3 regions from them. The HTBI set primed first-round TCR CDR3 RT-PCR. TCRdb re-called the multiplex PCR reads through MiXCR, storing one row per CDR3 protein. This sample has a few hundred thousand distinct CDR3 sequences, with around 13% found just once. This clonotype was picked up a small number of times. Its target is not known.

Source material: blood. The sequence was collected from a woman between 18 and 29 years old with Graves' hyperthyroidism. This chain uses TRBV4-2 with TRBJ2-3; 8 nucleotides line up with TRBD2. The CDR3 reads CASSQAHRSGRTTDTQYF. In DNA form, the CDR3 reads TGTGCCAGCAGCCAAGCCCACAGGAGCGGGAGAACCACAGATACGCAGTATTTT.